This passage covers 23 T cell receptor beta chains from one sample sequenced in a study of vaccination and CD4 T cells after COVID-19. No antigen has been identified for these receptors. The Oncomine TCR Beta short-read assay sequenced DNA from cultured CD4+ T cells. TCRdb reprocessed the PCR reads with MiXCR, giving one entry per CDR3 protein. The data contain under 4,000 distinct CDR3 sequences, roughly 17% of them seen just once; the ten biggest clones take up approximately 20%. Noted treatment: approximately nine-day PBMC culture with coronavirus spike peptide pools or control peptides (ViraFEST assay). The material sequenced was CD4+ T cells from blood, cultured in vitro. These receptors originate from a human donor who had recovered from COVID-19.

This clonotype is labeled medium-sized. The chain links TRBV2 to TRBJ2-3; D is unresolved. CDR1 and CDR2 from the germline V gene are SNHLY and FYNNEI. The CDR3 loop spans 11 amino acids. The V gene lost 5 bases and the J gene lost 2 bases, with 2 bases spanning the gap. CDR3 nucleotides: TGTGCCAGCAGTACCACAGATACGCAGTATTTT. Translating gives CASSTTDTQYF.

The chain combines TRBV12-3 or TRBV12-4 with TRBJ1-6; a weak D match, TRBD1 (5 bases). V dropped 5 bases and J dropped 7 bases, with 18 bases sitting between them. The CDR3 covers 16 residues. The CDR3: CASSPPGQLRNSPLHF. For the CDR3, the DNA is TGTGCCAGCAGTCCCCCCGGACAATTGCGAAATTCACCCCTCCACTTT.

In this sample, this clonotype turned up a few times. The gene calls are TRBV6-1 and TRBJ1-3; D perhaps matches TRBD1 (6 bases). CDR1 and CDR2 (germline): MNHNS, SASEGT. V gave up 5 bases and J gave up 2 bases, with 13 bases separating them. This CDR3 is 15 amino acids long. This CDR3 is CASSRLQGTGNTIYF. The CDR3 DNA reads as TGTGCCAGCAGTAGATTACAGGGTACTGGAAACACCATATATTTT.

V gene TRBV6-1 combines with J gene TRBJ2-7; 10 bases fit TRBD2. Losses at the gene ends were 4 bases for V and 2 bases for J; bases not matched to a gene: 11. Germline CDR1 is MNHNS and CDR2 is SASEGT. The CDR3 is 17 amino acids. The CDR3 reads CASSVSQASGGPYEQYF. CDR3 DNA sequence: TGTGCCAGCAGTGTAAGTCAGGCTAGCGGGGGACCCTACGAGCAGTACTTC.

The chain joins TRBV30 to TRBJ2-3, with D perhaps TRBD1 (5 bases). The V end lost 1 base, the J end lost 2 bases, and 13 bases lay between the germline ends. The CDR3 is made up of 15 amino acids. Germline assignment: CDR1 GTSNPN and CDR2 SVGIG (reference sequence). This CDR3 reads CAWSGYQGYTDTQYF. In DNA form, the CDR3 reads TGTGCCTGGAGTGGATACCAGGGATACACAGATACGCAGTATTTT.

This clonotype is categorized as large. This chain joins TRBV6-1 and TRBJ2-3; 9 nucleotides line up with TRBD2. Germline-derived CDR1 and CDR2 are MNHNS and SASEGT. The V and J ends lost 5 bases and 4 bases, in that order; junction bases with no gene match: 10. The CDR3 runs 16 residues. CDR3 in amino acids: CASSKTSGLPADTQYF. DNA for the CDR3: TGTGCCAGCAGTAAGACTAGCGGACTCCCCGCAGATACGCAGTATTTT.

This clonotype showed up just a few times. V and J are TRBV20-1 and TRBJ1-6, with 8 bases lining up with TRBD1. Per germline, CDR1 DFQATT and CDR2 SNEGSKA (reference sequence). The CDR3 totals 15 residues. V lost 4 bases, J lost 3 bases, and 5 bases stayed unmatched. CDR3 DNA sequence: TGCAGTGCTAATTACAGGGGGAACTATAATTCACCCCTCCACTTT. It specifies CSANYRGNYNSPLHF.

Relative to its sample, this clonotype is medium-sized. This chain connects TRBV6-2 or TRBV6-3 to TRBJ2-7; TRBD1 matches at 9 bases. Germline CDR1 is MNHEY and CDR2 is SVGEGT. J lost 2 bases, V lost 5 bases, and 7 bases had no gene match. CDR3 length: 15 residues. CDR3 loop: CASSGIGQGTYEQYF. Here the CDR3 DNA reads TGTGCCAGCAGTGGAATCGGACAGGGGACCTACGAGCAGTACTTC.

This clonotype was counted between two and nine times. This sequence joins TRBV6-2 or TRBV6-3 and TRBJ2-2; 7 bases are a match to TRBD1. The J segment lost 3 bases and the V segment lost 7 bases, leaving 5 bases of the junction unmatched. The CDR3 has 14 amino acids. Germline CDR1 MNHEY, CDR2 SVGEGT. This CDR3 reads CASIWGQYTGELFF. The CDR3 DNA sequence: TGTGCCAGCATTTGGGGACAGTACACCGGGGAGCTGTTTTTT.

The gene calls are TRBV27 and TRBJ2-3; 9 nucleotides align to TRBD2. V dropped 4 bases and J dropped 0; count of bases not matched to a gene: 5. Germline values: CDR1 MNHEY, CDR2 SMNVEV (reference sequence). The CDR3 sequence is 16 residues long. The CDR3 sequence is CASSSRSGGSTDTQYF. The CDR3 DNA follows: TGTGCCAGCAGTTCGCGTAGCGGGGGTAGCACAGATACGCAGTATTTT.

This sequence joins TRBV10-2 and TRBJ1-1, with D unresolved. The CDR3 loop spans 13 amino acids. Germline loops: CDR1 WSHSY, CDR2 SAAADI. V was cut by 3 bases and J by 12 bases, with 17 bases left in between. Written as DNA, the CDR3 is TGCGCCAGCAGTGAAATTAGAGACGTCGGGACTTTCTTT. Its translation: CASSEIRDVGTFF.

This clonotype was counted only a few times. The chain has TRBV5-6 and TRBJ1-6, with a tentative D call TRBD1 (5 bases). The CDR3 contains 16 residues. In germline, CDR1 is SGHDT, CDR2 YYEEEE. V lost 4 bases to trimming and J lost 6 bases, with 17 bases between them. As DNA, the CDR3 is TGTGCCAGCAGCCTGGTTCGGGGGATTTCTAATTCACCCCTCCACTTT. Translated, it gives CASSLVRGISNSPLHF.

The CDR3 here is CAWTPGQGAGEQYF. The CDR3 DNA follows: TGTGCCTGGACCCCAGGACAGGGGGCTGGGGAGCAGTACTTC. The rearrangement links TRBV30 to TRBJ2-7; TRBD1 agrees at 11 bases. The CDR3 totals 14 residues. Germline-derived CDR1 and CDR2 are GTSNPN and SVGIG (reference sequence). V gave up 4 bases and J gave up 7 bases; unmatched junction bases: 9.

By frequency in the sample, this clonotype is medium-sized. The chain has TRBV6-1 and TRBJ1-5; D is unresolved. Germline CDR1 MNHNS, CDR2 SASEGT. V lost 1 base, J lost 9 bases, and 4 bases lay in between. The CDR3 runs to 11 residues. CDR3 DNA sequence: TGTGCCAGCAGTGAAGTAGGGCCCCAGCATTTT. Its protein product is CASSEVGPQHF.

The chain joins TRBV5-4 to TRBJ2-5; 8 bases line up with TRBD2. V shed 0 bases and J 3 bases; nucleotides not matched to a gene: 4. Per germline, CDR1 SGHNT and CDR2 YYREEE (reference sequence). This CDR3 contains 15 residues. The CDR3 region has the DNA TGTGCCAGCAGCTTGGAGGGACTAGGGGAAGAGACCCAGTACTTC. Translated: CASSLEGLGEETQYF. Full variable domain (missing parts from reference TRBV5-4 and TRBJ2-5): ETGVTQSPTHLIKTRGQQVTLRCSSQSGHNTVSWYQQALGQGPQFIFQYYREEENGRGNFPPRFSGLQFPNYSSELNVNALELDDSALYLCASSLEGLGEETQYFGPGTRLLVL.

This clonotype was observed a handful of times. The rearrangement uses TRBV20-1 and TRBJ2-1; 9 bases agree with TRBD2. The CDR3 runs to 16 residues. V dropped 0 bases and J dropped 10; count of bases not matched to a gene: 13. Germline V gene data show CDR1 as DFQATT and CDR2 as SNEGSKA (reference sequence). The CDR3 region is CSARDHRRGGAGEQFF. The CDR3 DNA reads as TGCAGTGCTAGAGACCACCGGCGGGGGGGGGCTGGGGAGCAGTTCTTC.

Turning to this clonotype: This sequence may be a read error, since a much larger clone differs from it by one base. The chain recombines TRBV30 with TRBJ1-1; weak D call: TRBD1 (6 bases). CDR1 is GTSNPN, CDR2 SVGIG, per germline (reference sequence). The CDR3 consists of 13 residues. Trimming took off 3 bases at V and 1 base at J, with 9 bases between the two ends. Written as DNA, the CDR3 is TGTGCCTGGAGCTTACAGGGGAACACTGAAGCTTTCTTT. Protein sequence: CAWSLQGNTEAFF.

The gene calls are TRBV2 and TRBJ1-4; D is unresolved. CDR3 length: 14 residues. V shed 2 bases and J shed 4 bases, with 8 bases lying between them. The germline V gene encodes CDR1 SNHLY and CDR2 FYNNEI. CDR3 nucleotides: TGTGCCAGCAGTGAATTTAGGAGTAATGAAAAACTGTTTTTT. Protein sequence: CASSEFRSNEKLFF.

The chain uses TRBV6-5 and TRBJ1-2; a possible D gene is TRBD1 (6 bases). V lost 4 bases to trimming and J lost 4 bases, with 13 bases between them. The CDR3 loop spans 14 amino acids. CDR1 and CDR2 from the germline V gene are MNHEY and SVGAGI. The CDR3 reads CASSSGRGIYGYTF. The CDR3 bases are TGTGCCAGCAGTTCGGGGAGGGGGATCTATGGCTACACCTTC.

This clonotype was detected a few times. This rearrangement joins TRBV5-1 to TRBJ1-5, with D uncertain. Between the trimmed V and J ends, which lost 3 bases and 6 bases, there was a span of 10 bases. CDR3 length equals 13 residues. The germline gives CDR1 SGHRS, CDR2 YFSETQ. DNA for the CDR3: TGCGCCAGCAGCTCGGAGGGTGGTCAGCCCCAGCATTTT. It codes for CASSSEGGQPQHF.

This clonotype was seen a few times. This chain connects TRBV5-5 to TRBJ2-7; 9 positions agree with TRBD1. CDR1 is SGHKS and CDR2 is YYEKEE in the germline V gene (reference sequence). V was clipped by 4 bases and J by 11 bases; unmatched bases: 13. This CDR3 has 14 residues. CDR3 residues: CASSIQPGQGVEYF. Here the CDR3 DNA reads TGTGCCAGCAGCATTCAGCCGGGACAGGGTGTCGAGTACTTC.

The chain has TRBV7-3 and TRBJ2-1; unclear D gene. V dropped 9 bases and J dropped 15 bases, with 15 bases sitting between them. This CDR3 is built from 10 residues. From germline, CDR1 is SGHTA and CDR2 FQGTGA. The CDR3 region is CARPSPVRFF. DNA of the CDR3: TGTGCCAGGCCCTCCCCCGTCCGGTTCTTC. The entire variable domain, with the rest obtained from reference TRBV7-3 and TRBJ2-1, is as follows: GAGVSQTPSNKVTEKGKYVELRCDPISGHTALYWYRQSLGQGPEFLIYFQGTGAADDSGLPNDRFFAVRPEGSVSTLKIQRTERGDSAVYLCARPSPVRFFGPGTRLTVL.

This clonotype was found a few times. The DNA for the CDR3 is TGTGCCAGCAGCTTAGTTTGGACACTGAACACTGAAGCTTTCTTT. This codes for CASSLVWTLNTEAFF. The gene calls are TRBV7-9 and TRBJ1-1; perhaps TRBD1 as D (5 bases). The germline V and J ends were trimmed by 1 base and 0 bases, with 9 bases remaining between them. CDR1 and CDR2 from the germline V gene are SEHNR and FQNEAQ (reference sequence). The CDR3 has 15 residues.